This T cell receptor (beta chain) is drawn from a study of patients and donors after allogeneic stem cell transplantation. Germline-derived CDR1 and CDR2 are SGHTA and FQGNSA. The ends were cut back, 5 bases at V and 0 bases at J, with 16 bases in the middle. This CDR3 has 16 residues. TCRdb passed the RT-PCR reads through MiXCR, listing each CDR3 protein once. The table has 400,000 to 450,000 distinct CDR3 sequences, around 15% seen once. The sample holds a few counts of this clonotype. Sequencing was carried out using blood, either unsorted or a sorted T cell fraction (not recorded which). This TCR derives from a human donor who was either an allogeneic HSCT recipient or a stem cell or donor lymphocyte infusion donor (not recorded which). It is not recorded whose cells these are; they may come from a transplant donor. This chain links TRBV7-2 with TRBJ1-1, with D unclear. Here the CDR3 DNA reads TGTGCCAGCAGCCGAGGACGGCCATCAATGAACACTGAAGCTTTCTTT. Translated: CASSRGRPSMNTEAFF.